This T cell receptor beta chain was identified during a study of T cells in women clearing cervical HPV infection. Sequenced by immunoSEQ multiplex PCR; TCRdb stores in-frame clones only, minus some. This sample's table reports some 20,000 clones. This CDR3 is built from 15 residues. The V gene's germline CDR1 is SEHNR and CDR2 FQNEAQ (reference sequence). All participants had a single incident cervical HPV16 infection, and prevalent HPV16 infections were excluded. As for this clone: The read halts 3 residues ahead of the CDR3 end, with the missing end drawn from the germline J gene.

V usage is TRBV7-9 and J usage is TRBJ1-2; 8 nucleotides agree with TRBD1. Sequences were obtained from blood buffy coat. The source is a woman between 18 and 69 years old with a cervical HPV16 infection that either progressed to CIN3+ or cleared (not recorded which). The CDR3 sequence is CASSSGQVFSYDYTF. The CDR3 bases that were read are TGTGCCAGCAGCTCGGGACAGGTCTTTTCCTACGAC.